The present entry profiles one TCR beta chain with its context. This clonotype came up a few times. Its antigen remains undetermined. It has no much larger one-base neighbor in the sample; base qualities were not kept. This entry comes from a study of response to subunit inactivated influenza vaccine (dated by TCRdb to 2016 to 2019). About the investigation overall: To follow how T cells responded to a trivalent subunit inactivated influenza vaccine, the researchers relied on deep quantitative profiling of the T cell receptor repertoire.

Library preparation was by RT-PCR. For sequencing, an Illumina HiSeq 2500 was employed. TCRdb handled the public reads itself, with Q25 trimming in fastp and clone calling in MiXCR, and kept productive beta chains. Every CDR3 protein is listed once, alongside the most common genes and DNA of its rows. The sample table contains about 800,000 distinct CDR3 sequences; only one count was recorded for approximately 22% of them. The top ten constitute 9.5% to 13% of the sample. CDR1 and CDR2 were assigned from the germline V gene as ENHRY and SYGVKD. Counted from cysteine to phenylalanine, this CDR3 has 15 amino acids. Only the CDR3 portion is preserved as DNA: 45 bases, with reading frame beginning at the first base. The junction carries 14 bases between V and J, which are trimmed by 2 bases and 9 bases respectively. Here is what the overall study found, with its caveats: According to the authors, only a limited number of new T cells may be recruited by each seasonal influenza vaccination.

The TCR comes from a man aged 50 to 59 who received an inactivated influenza vaccine. Donor details come from another sample of the same person, matched by shared clones. The chain is assembled from TRBV10-3 and TRBJ1-6; a weak D assignment points to TRBD1 (6 bases agree). The material sequenced was PBMCs from blood, taken about 5 days after vaccination. The nucleotide sequence reads TGTGCCATCAGTGAGATGGAGAGGGGGAGTTCACCCCTCCACTTT. It codes for CAISEMERGSSPLHF.